The clone carrying this TCR beta chain was counted ten times or more. These data are taken from a study of blood T cells in healthy people across ages. Through a sample-barcoded 5' primer and a J-beta primer mix, a second PCR was run for roughly 7 to 11 cycles. Via MiXCR, TCRdb re-called the 5' RACE reads, giving one row per CDR3 protein. Of 600,000 or so distinct CDR3 sequences listed, about 30% are singletons. Trimming took off 0 bases at V and 8 bases at J, with 17 bases between the two ends. CDR3 size: 15 residues. CDR1 DFQATT and CDR2 SNEGSKA come from the germline V gene (reference sequence). Sequencing was done on a sample of blood. The gene calls are TRBV20-1 and TRBJ1-5, with D perhaps TRBD1 (5 bases). The receptor was isolated from a woman older than 75 in good health. The CDR3 DNA sequence: TGCAGTGCTAGAGACCGCAGGTCCCTGGGGGAGCCCCAGCATTTT. Its protein is CSARDRRSLGEPQHF.